This TCR beta chain was identified during a study of CD8+ T cells in alopecia areata. Study outcomes and limitations: In scalp and blood during tofacitinib, many expanded lesional clones persisted.

Extraction and reverse transcription of RNA yielded cDNA as the sequencing template. Produced via immunoSEQ multiplex PCR; TCRdb's table is partial and in-frame only. The sample includes about 120,000 clones, 58% of them seen just once. About this clone itself: Its antigen remains unidentified.

Looked up from germline, CDR1 is SQVTM and CDR2 is ANQGSEA. Losses at the gene ends were 7 bases for V and 0 bases for J; bases not matched to a gene: 3. The CDR3 covers 12 residues. The treatment here: oral pan-JAK inhibitor, 5-10 mg twice daily. The TCR sequence derives from a human donor with alopecia areata. This material consisted of CD8+ T cells sorted from blood, taken at week 4, from a patient treated with tofacitinib. J is TRBJ2-7 and V is TRBV29-1; 7 bases align to TRBD2. Here the CDR3 reads CSAGGGSYEQYF. The CDR3 nucleotides are TGCAGCGCAGGCGGGGGCTCCTACGAGCAGTACTTC.